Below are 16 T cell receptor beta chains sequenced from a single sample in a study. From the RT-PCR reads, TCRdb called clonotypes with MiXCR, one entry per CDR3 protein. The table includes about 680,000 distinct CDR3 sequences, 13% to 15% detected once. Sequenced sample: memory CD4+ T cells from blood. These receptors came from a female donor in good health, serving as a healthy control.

The CDR3 loop reads CASSSPGTGGITEAFF. The CDR3 DNA reads TGTGCCAGCAGTTCCCCTGGGACAGGGGGCATCACTGAAGCTTTCTTT. The rearrangement uses TRBV12-3 or TRBV12-4 and TRBJ1-1; 12 bases match TRBD1. The CDR3 is 16 residues long. V lost 4 bases and J lost 4; bases outside the gene matches: 7.

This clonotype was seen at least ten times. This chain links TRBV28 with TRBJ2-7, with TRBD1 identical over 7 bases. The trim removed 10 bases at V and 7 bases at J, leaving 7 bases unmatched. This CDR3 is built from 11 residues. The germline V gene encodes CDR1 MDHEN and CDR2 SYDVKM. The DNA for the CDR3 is TGTGCCATTACAGGGGCGTTTGAGCAGTACTTC. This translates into CAITGAFEQYF.

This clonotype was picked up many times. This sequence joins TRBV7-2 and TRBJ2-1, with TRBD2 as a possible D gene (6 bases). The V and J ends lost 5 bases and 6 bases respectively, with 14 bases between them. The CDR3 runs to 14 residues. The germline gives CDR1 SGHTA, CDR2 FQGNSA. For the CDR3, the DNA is TGTGCCAGCAGCGTACCGGGACTCCCCAATGAGCAGTTCTTC. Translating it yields CASSVPGLPNEQFF.

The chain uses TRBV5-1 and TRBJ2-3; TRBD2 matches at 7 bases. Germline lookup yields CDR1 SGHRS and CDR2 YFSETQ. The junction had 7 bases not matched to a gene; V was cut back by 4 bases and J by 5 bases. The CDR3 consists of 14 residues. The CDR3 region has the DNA TGCGCCAGCAGCGCGGGAGCGGGAAGAGATACGCAGTATTTT. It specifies CASSAGAGRDTQYF.

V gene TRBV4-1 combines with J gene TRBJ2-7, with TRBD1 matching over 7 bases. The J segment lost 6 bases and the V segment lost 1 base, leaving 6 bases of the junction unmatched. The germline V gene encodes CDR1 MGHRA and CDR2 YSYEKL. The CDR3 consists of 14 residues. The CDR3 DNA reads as TGCGCCAGCAGCCAAGGGAGACAGGGCAGCGAGCAGTACTTC. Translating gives CASSQGRQGSEQYF.

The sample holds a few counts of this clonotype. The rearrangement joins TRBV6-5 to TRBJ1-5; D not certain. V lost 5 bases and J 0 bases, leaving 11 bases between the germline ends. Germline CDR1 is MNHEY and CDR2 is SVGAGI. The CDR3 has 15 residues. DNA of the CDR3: TGTGCCAGCAGTAAGACGGGGTATAGCAATCAGCCCCAGCATTTT. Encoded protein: CASSKTGYSNQPQHF.

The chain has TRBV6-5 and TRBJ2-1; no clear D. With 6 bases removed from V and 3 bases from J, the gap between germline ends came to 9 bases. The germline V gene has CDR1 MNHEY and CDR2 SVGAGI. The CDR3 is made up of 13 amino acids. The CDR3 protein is CASSRQNYNEQFF. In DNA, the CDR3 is TGTGCCAGCAGCAGACAAAACTACAATGAGCAGTTCTTC.

The DNA for the CDR3 is TGCGCCAGCAGCCCCTGGACTTCTAGCAATCAGCCCCAGCATTTT. Protein product: CASSPWTSSNQPQHF. The chain couples TRBV4-3 to TRBJ1-5; no clear D gene. The CDR3 loop spans 15 amino acids. Trimming cost V 4 bases and J 0 bases, with 10 bases left between them. CDR1 and CDR2 (germline): LGHNA, YSLEER.

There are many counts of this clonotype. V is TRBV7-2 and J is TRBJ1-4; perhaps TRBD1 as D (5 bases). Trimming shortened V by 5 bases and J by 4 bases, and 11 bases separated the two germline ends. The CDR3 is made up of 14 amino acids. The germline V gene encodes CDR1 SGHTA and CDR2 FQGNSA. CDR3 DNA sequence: TGTGCCAGCAGCCCTCAGGGTGATAATGAAAAACTGTTTTTT. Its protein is CASSPQGDNEKLFF.

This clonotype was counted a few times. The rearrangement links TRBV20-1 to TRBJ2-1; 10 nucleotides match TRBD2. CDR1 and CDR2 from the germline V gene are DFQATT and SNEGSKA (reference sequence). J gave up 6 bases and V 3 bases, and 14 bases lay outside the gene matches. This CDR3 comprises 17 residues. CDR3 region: CSASPGLAGALSNEQFF. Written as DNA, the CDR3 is TGCAGTGCTAGCCCGGGGCTAGCGGGAGCCCTGAGCAATGAGCAGTTCTTC.

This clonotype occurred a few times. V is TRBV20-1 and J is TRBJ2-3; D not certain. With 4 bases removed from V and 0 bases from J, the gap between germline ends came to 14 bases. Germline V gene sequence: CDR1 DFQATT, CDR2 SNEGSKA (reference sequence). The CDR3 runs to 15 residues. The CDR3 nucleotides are TGCAGTGCTAAATTACTGATGGGTAGCACAGATACGCAGTATTTT. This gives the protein CSAKLLMGSTDTQYF.

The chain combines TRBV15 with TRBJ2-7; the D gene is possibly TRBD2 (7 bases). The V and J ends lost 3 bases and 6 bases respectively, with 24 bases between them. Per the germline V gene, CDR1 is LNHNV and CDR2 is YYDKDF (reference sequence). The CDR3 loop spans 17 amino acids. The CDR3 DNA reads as TGTGCCACCAGCAGTAGCCCAGGGTGGGGGGGGCAGCTCGAGCAGTACTTC. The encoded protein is CATSSSPGWGGQLEQYF.

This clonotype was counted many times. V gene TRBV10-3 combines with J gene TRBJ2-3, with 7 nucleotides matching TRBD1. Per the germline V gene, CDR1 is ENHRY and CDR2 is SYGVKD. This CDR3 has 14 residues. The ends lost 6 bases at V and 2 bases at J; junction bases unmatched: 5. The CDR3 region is CAISDRAHTDTQYF. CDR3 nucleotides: TGTGCCATCAGCGACAGGGCCCACACAGATACGCAGTATTTT.

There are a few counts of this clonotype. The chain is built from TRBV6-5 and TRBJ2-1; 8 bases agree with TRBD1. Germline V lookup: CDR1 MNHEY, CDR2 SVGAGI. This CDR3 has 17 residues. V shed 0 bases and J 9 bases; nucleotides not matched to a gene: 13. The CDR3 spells CASSYSYNRGSTGEQFF. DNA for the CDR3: TGTGCCAGCAGTTACTCCTACAACAGGGGGAGTACTGGTGAGCAGTTCTTC.

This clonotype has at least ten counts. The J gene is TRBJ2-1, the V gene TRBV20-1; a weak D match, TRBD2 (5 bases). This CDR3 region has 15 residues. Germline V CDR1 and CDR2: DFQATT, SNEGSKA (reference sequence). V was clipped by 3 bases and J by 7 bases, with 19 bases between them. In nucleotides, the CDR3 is TGCAGTGCTAGTCTCCTAGGTTGGTCGGGAAATGAGCAGTTCTTC. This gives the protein CSASLLGWSGNEQFF.

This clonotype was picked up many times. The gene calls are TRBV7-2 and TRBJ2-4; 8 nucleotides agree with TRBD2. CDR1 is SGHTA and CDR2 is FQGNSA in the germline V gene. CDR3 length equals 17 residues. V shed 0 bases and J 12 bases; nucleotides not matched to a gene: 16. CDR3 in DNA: TGTGCCAGCAGCTTAGCGTCCGGGACTAGGCCGTTTTACACTCAGTACTTC. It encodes CASSLASGTRPFYTQYF.